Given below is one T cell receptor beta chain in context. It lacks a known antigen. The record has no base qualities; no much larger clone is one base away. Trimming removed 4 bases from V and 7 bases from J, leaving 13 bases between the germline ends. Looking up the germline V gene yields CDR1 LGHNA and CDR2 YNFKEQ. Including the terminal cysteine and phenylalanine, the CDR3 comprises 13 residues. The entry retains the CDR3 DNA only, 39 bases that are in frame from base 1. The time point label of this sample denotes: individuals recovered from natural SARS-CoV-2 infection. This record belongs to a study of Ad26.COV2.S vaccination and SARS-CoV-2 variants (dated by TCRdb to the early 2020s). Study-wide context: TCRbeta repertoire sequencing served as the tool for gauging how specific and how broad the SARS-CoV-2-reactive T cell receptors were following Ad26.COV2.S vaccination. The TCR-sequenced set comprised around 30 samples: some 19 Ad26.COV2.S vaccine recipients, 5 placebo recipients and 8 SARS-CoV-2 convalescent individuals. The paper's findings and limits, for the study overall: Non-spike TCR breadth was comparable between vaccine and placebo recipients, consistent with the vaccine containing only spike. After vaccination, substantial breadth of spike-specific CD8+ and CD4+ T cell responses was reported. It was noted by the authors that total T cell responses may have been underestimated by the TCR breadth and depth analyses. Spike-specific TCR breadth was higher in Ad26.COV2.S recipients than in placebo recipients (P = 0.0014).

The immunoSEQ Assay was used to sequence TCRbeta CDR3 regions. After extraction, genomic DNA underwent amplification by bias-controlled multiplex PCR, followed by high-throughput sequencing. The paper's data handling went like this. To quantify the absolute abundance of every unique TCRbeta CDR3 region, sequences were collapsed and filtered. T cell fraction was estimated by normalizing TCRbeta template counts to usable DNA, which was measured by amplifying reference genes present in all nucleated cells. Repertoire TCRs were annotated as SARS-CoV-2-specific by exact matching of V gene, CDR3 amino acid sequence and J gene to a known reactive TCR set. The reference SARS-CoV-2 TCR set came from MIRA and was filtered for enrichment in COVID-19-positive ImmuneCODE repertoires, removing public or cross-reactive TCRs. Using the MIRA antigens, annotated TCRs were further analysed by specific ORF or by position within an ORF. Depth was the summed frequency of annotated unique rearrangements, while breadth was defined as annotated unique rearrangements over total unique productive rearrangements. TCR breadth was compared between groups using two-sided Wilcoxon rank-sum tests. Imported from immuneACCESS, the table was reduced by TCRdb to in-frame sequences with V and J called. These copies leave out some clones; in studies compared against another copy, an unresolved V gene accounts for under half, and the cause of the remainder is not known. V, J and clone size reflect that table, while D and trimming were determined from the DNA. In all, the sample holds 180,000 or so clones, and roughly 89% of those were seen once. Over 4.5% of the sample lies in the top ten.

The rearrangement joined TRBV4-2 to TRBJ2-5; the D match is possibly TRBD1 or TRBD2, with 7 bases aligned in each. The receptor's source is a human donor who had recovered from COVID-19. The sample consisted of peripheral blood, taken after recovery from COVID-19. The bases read TGTGCCAGCAGCCCAGGGGGGGCCGGGACCCAGTACTTC. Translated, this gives CASSPGGAGTQYF.